Reported below is one T cell receptor (beta chain). Sequencing was performed with immunoSEQ multiplex PCR; in TCRdb, only in-frame clones are kept and a portion is missing. The profile shows approximately 100,000 clones, about 90% of them singletons. This sample stems from a study of T cell changes during pregnancy in multiple sclerosis. The CDR3 length is 17 residues. The germline V gene has CDR1 SGHRS and CDR2 YFSETQ. The junction had 11 bases not matched to a gene; V was cut back by 2 bases and J by 7 bases. The chain is built from TRBV5-1 and TRBJ2-1, with 11 nucleotides matching TRBD2. Sequences were derived from peripheral blood, sampled in the second trimester of pregnancy. The source is a female donor with multiple sclerosis, enrolled in a pregnancy study. The CDR3: CASSLRPLAGEGNEQFF. CDR3 bases: TGCGCCAGCAGCTTACGGCCACTAGCGGGAGAGGGGAATGAGCAGTTCTTC.